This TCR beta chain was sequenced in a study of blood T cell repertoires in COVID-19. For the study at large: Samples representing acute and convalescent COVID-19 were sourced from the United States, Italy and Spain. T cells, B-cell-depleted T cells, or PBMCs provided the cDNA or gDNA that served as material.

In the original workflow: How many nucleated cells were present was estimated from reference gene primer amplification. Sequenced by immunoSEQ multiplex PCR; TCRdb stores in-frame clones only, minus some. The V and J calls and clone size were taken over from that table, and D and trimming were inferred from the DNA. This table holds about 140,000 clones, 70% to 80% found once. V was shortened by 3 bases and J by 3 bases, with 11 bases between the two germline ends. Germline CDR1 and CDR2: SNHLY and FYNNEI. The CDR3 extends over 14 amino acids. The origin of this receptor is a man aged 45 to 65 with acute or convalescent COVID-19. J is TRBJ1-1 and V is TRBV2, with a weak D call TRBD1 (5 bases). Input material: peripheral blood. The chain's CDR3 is CASSDQGVDTEAFF. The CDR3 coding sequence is TGTGCCAGCAGTGATCAGGGTGTGGACACTGAAGCTTTCTTT.